One sample yielded the 21 T cell receptor beta chains listed below, sequenced in a study of graft-versus-host responses after intestinal transplantation. Antigens of these TCRs are unknown. Using immunoSEQ multiplex PCR, the repertoire was profiled, and TCRdb retains in-frame clones only, with some absent. The top ten clones hold about 0.18% of a sample with around 110,000 clones, 90% of them seen once. The specimen comprised unstimulated CD4+ T cells sorted from spleen or lymph node cells, sampled before intestinal transplant. The origin of the receptors is a human donor who received an intestinal transplant.

CDR3 amino acids: CATAGTGGGHTEAFF. Here the CDR3 DNA reads TGTGCCACTGCCGGGACAGGGGGCGGACACACTGAAGCTTTCTTT. The chain combines TRBV2 with TRBJ1-1; 12 bases map to TRBD1. The length of the CDR3 is 15 residues. Germline V lookup: CDR1 SNHLY, CDR2 FYNNEI. V lost 10 bases to trimming and J lost 3 bases; unmatched junction nucleotides: 9. The full variable domain, completed using reference TRBV2 and TRBJ1-1, is EPEVTQTPSHQVTQMGQEVILRCVPISNHLYFYWYRQILGQKVEFLVSFYNNEISEKSEIFDDQFSVERPDGSNFTLKIRSTKLEDSAMYFCATAGTGGGHTEAFFGQGTRLTVV.

The chain recombines TRBV28 with TRBJ2-7; 10 bases are a match to TRBD2. CDR1 MDHEN and CDR2 SYDVKM come from the germline V gene. With V trimmed by 6 bases and J by 2 bases, 13 bases remained unmatched. The CDR3 is 17 residues long. The CDR3 DNA reads as TGTGCCAGCAGCTCCCCAGCGGGAGGGCCCGGGACCTACGAGCAGTACTTC. Its protein product is CASSSPAGGPGTYEQYF.

This clone has just one count. The V call is TRBV9, the J call TRBJ2-5, with D possibly TRBD2 on 6 matching bases. Germline V gives CDR1 SGDLS, CDR2 YYNGEE. V was shortened by 3 bases and J by 4 bases, with 19 bases between the two germline ends. The CDR3 consists of 16 residues. In DNA form, the CDR3 reads TGTGCCAGCAGCGCCCTCAGTGGCGGGGTTGGAGAGACCCAGTACTTC. Translating gives CASSALSGGVGETQYF.

This clone was observed once. Germline is not matched at one junction end, which may reflect a read error. The V gene is TRBV6-5, the J gene TRBJ2-7, with a weak D call TRBD2 (6 bases). The CDR3 sequence is 14 residues long. Per the germline V gene, CDR1 is MNHEY and CDR2 is SVGAGI. This CDR3 reads CASSVGLLSYVQYF. CDR3 DNA sequence: TGTGCCAGCAGTGTGGGACTCCTGTCCTACGTGCAGTACTTC.

This clone was seen a single time. The V gene is TRBV2, the J gene TRBJ2-1, with TRBD1 matching over 11 bases. CDR3 size: 15 residues. Germline values: CDR1 SNHLY, CDR2 FYNNEI. The trim removed 3 bases at V and 8 bases at J, leaving 6 bases unmatched. CDR3 coding DNA: TGTGCCAGCAGTGACTCTCGGACAGGGGGCTATGAGCAGTTCTTC. As protein: CASSDSRTGGYEQFF.

The gene calls are TRBV2 and TRBJ1-2; 11 bases map to TRBD1. Germline V CDR1 and CDR2: SNHLY, FYNNEI. The CDR3 is 15 amino acids. V lost 9 bases and J lost 3; bases outside the gene matches: 9. Written as DNA, the CDR3 is TGTGCCAGAACCTCCGGGACAGGGGGTCACTATGGCTACACCTTC. It translates to CARTSGTGGHYGYTF.

The rearrangement uses TRBV6-5 and TRBJ2-2; the D is unclear. CDR1 is MNHEY, CDR2 SVGAGI, per germline. The CDR3 runs 12 residues. Trimming took 5 bases from V and 2 from J, leaving 3 bases between them. The CDR3 loop is CASSPNTGELFF. The DNA for the CDR3 is TGTGCCAGCAGTCCTAACACCGGGGAGCTGTTTTTT.

The chain uses TRBV7-9 and TRBJ1-5; weak D call: TRBD1 (6 bases). The CDR3 spans 15 residues. Trimming cost V 5 bases and J 5 bases, with 16 bases left between them. Germline V gives CDR1 SEHNR, CDR2 FQNEAQ (reference sequence). The chain's CDR3 is CASSPLRDTDQPQHF. The CDR3 region has the DNA TGTGCCAGCAGCCCCCTCCGGGACACCGATCAGCCCCAGCATTTT.

V usage is TRBV2 and J usage is TRBJ2-2; no reliable D call. The CDR3 is made up of 15 amino acids. The ends were cut back, 3 bases at V and 5 bases at J, with 13 bases in the middle. Germline-derived CDR1 and CDR2 are SNHLY and FYNNEI. CDR3 residues: CASSEARGATGELFF. CDR3 coding DNA: TGTGCCAGCAGTGAGGCCAGAGGAGCGACCGGGGAGCTGTTTTTT.

The chain carries TRBV6-6 and TRBJ1-1; D is unclear. V lost 0 bases and J 8 bases, leaving 10 bases between the germline ends. The CDR3 consists of 13 residues. The germline V gene encodes CDR1 MNHNY and CDR2 SVGAGI (reference sequence). The CDR3 sequence is CASSYSREGEAFF. As DNA, the CDR3 is TGTGCCAGCAGTTACTCGAGGGAAGGGGAAGCTTTCTTT.

This clone was seen more than once but under ten times. The chain has TRBV6-5 and TRBJ2-3, with no clear D. Germline CDR1 MNHEY, CDR2 SVGAGI. The CDR3 covers 11 residues. Trimming removed 3 bases from V and 5 bases from J, with 3 bases in between. CDR3 nucleotide sequence: TGTGCCAGCAGTTATAGAGATACGCAGTATTTT. Translating it yields CASSYRDTQYF.

The chain carries TRBV19 and TRBJ1-5; 10 bases line up with TRBD1. The length of the CDR3 is 18 residues. Germline CDR1 reads LNHDA; CDR2 reads SQIVND (reference sequence). V lost 0 bases to trimming and J lost 5 bases; unmatched junction nucleotides: 10. DNA of the CDR3: TGTGCCAGTAGTATAGATCAGTGGGCGGACAGGGGGTATCAGCCCCAGCATTTT. It is translated as CASSIDQWADRGYQPQHF.

This clone was seen a few times. The genes are TRBV5-1 and TRBJ2-3, with D possibly matching TRBD1 (5 bases). The CDR3 sequence is 15 residues long. Germline V gene lookup returns CDR1 SGHRS and CDR2 YFSETQ. V was cut by 2 bases and J by 1 base, with 11 bases left in between. As DNA, the CDR3 is TGCGCCAGCAGCTTAGGGGTATTGGGCACAGATACGCAGTATTTT. This encodes CASSLGVLGTDTQYF.

The chain joins TRBV18 to TRBJ1-2; D gene uncertain. CDR1 and CDR2 (germline): KGHSH, LQKENI. The CDR3 has 14 residues. V lost 1 base and J 7 bases, leaving 13 bases between the germline ends. The CDR3 DNA follows: TGTGCCAGCTCACCACAAAGGAGGGAGACTGGCTACACCTTC. Translation: CASSPQRRETGYTF.

This clone was detected once. Other DNA variants within this sample encode the same CDR3. The chain combines TRBV6-5 with TRBJ2-7; no clear D gene. Germline V gives CDR1 MNHEY, CDR2 SVGAGI. The length of the CDR3 is 13 residues. Trimming took off 0 bases at V and 4 bases at J, with 7 bases between the two ends. CDR3 sequence (DNA): TGTGCCAGCAGTTACTCGAGAGGATACGAGCAGTACTTC. Translated: CASSYSRGYEQYF.

This chain links TRBV14 with TRBJ2-7, with D unclear. The CDR3 length is 18 residues. V dropped 0 bases and J dropped 3 bases, with 21 bases sitting between them. Looked up from germline, CDR1 is SGHDN and CDR2 is FVKESK. The CDR3 DNA sequence: TGTGCCAGCAGCCAAGATGCCCCCTGGCTAGTTAGCAACTACGAGCAGTACTTC. Translation: CASSQDAPWLVSNYEQYF.

This clone was seen only once. The J gene is TRBJ2-1, the V gene TRBV4-3; D uncertain. The CDR3 is 13 amino acids. V was cut by 3 bases and J by 6 bases, with 9 bases left in between. The germline V gene has CDR1 LGHNA and CDR2 YSLEER. In DNA form, the CDR3 reads TGCGCCAGCAGCCAGGTACTAACCAATGAGCAGTTCTTC. It codes for CASSQVLTNEQFF.

The gene calls are TRBV6-4 and TRBJ1-1; no reliable D call. V dropped 4 bases and J dropped 0 bases, with 6 bases sitting between them. The CDR3 is made up of 13 amino acids. Germline CDR1 and CDR2: MRHNA and SNTAGT. The CDR3 is CASSAHMNTEAFF. DNA of the CDR3: TGTGCCAGCAGTGCACACATGAACACTGAAGCTTTCTTT.

The chain carries TRBV18 and TRBJ2-1; TRBD2 is a possible D gene (5 bases). This CDR3 has 14 amino acids. Germline V gives CDR1 KGHSH, CDR2 LQKENI. V was cut by 4 bases and J by 4 bases, with 11 bases left in between. The CDR3 is CASSLATGYNEQFF. CDR3 DNA sequence: TGTGCCAGCTCACTGGCCACGGGGTACAATGAGCAGTTCTTC.

V usage is TRBV7-2 and J usage is TRBJ1-4, with D possibly being TRBD1 (6 bases). Germline CDR1 is SGHTA and CDR2 is FQGNSA. This CDR3 spans 16 amino acids. Deletions cut 0 bases from V and 2 bases from J, with 10 bases between. The CDR3 region has the DNA TGTGCCAGCAGCTTAGCCGGGACAAGTACTAATGAAAAACTGTTTTTT. Its translation: CASSLAGTSTNEKLFF.

The V and J genes are TRBV10-2 and TRBJ2-5; 8 bases match TRBD1. Looked up from germline, CDR1 is WSHSY and CDR2 is SAAADI. Trimming removed 6 bases from V and 2 bases from J; junction bases left unmatched: 5. The CDR3 sequence is 14 residues long. DNA for the CDR3: TGCGCCAGCAGCGGACAGGGCCATCAAGAGACCCAGTACTTC. This sequence encodes CASSGQGHQETQYF.